This TCR beta chain comes out of a study of control samples from healthy donors and cancer patients. Data came from immunoSEQ multiplex PCR; TCRdb stores just in-frame clones and leaves some out. The data show 130,000 to 150,000 clones, roughly 94% seen once. Germline CDR1 LNHDA, CDR2 SQIVND (reference sequence). The CDR3 loop spans 14 amino acids. Trimming cost V 4 bases and J 3 bases, with 10 bases left between them. This chain connects TRBV19 to TRBJ1-5, with D maybe TRBD1 (6 bases). The receptor's source is a man in his sixties with colorectal cancer. Material: PBMCs. CDR3 sequence (DNA): TGTGCCAGTAGTACCCGGGACACCAATCAGCCCCAGCATTTT. Residues: CASSTRDTNQPQHF.